One TCR beta chain is described in this entry. Its antigen is unidentified. Primed by a sample-barcoded 5' primer and a J-beta primer mix, a second PCR proceeded for 7 to 11 cycles. The authors tagged each cDNA molecule using a template-switch adaptor with 12 random nucleotides. TCRdb ran MiXCR on the 5' RACE reads and lists one entry per CDR3 protein. The repertoire holds about 780,000 distinct CDR3 sequences, with more than 25% as singletons. This record comes from a study of blood T cells in healthy people across ages. Whole-study findings and limits: Roughly linear age-related decline in beta diversity appeared, significant by age 40.

This CDR3 has 13 residues. V dropped 3 bases and J dropped 6; count of bases not matched to a gene: 4. Germline V gene sequence: CDR1 DFQATT, CDR2 SNEGSKA (reference sequence). This same sample was also part of a study on T cells of mothers and their children.

The sample taken for sequencing was blood. The chain combines TRBV20-1 with TRBJ1-5; the match to TRBD1 covers 8 bases. The source of this sequence is a boy aged 5-17 years in good health. The CDR3 region is CSASPTGVQPQHF. In DNA, the CDR3 is TGCAGTGCTAGCCCGACAGGGGTTCAGCCCCAGCATTTT.